This TCR beta chain was identified in a study of blood T cells in healthy people across ages. Study results and caveats: Estimated diversity across one million T cells was deemed an underestimate. Reliance upon unsorted PBMCs precluded definitive naive versus antigen-experienced comparison.

This clonotype was found once. The antigen is not known. V lost 5 bases and J 4 bases, leaving 12 bases between the germline ends. Germline loops: CDR1 SGHTA, CDR2 FQGNSA. The CDR3 spans 13 residues. The authors ran a second PCR of roughly 6 to 12 cycles using a sample-barcoded 5' primer and a J-beta primer mix. No fewer than 2.5 million CDR3-containing paired-end reads came from each sample. TCRdb analysed the 5' RACE reads with MiXCR anew, one entry per CDR3 protein. The table lists hundreds of thousands of distinct CDR3 sequences, 25% of them singletons. These records were also assigned to another study, of T cells of mothers and their children.

The chain combines TRBV7-2 with TRBJ2-7, with no clear D. This TCR derives from a boy aged 5-17 years in good health. The specimen was blood. CDR3 coding DNA: TGTGCCAGCAGCCAAGTCCCCCCTTACGAGCAGTACTTC. Its protein is CASSQVPPYEQYF.